The clone carrying this T cell receptor (beta chain) was counted once. The assay was immunoSEQ multiplex PCR, and TCRdb's table has in-frame clones only and misses some. The table shows roughly 190,000 clones, with around 84% occurring only once. This record belongs to a study of blood T cell repertoires in COVID-19. Study-level information: T cells, B-cell-depleted T cells, or PBMCs provided the cDNA or gDNA that served as material.

The CDR3 spans 16 residues. Germline loops: CDR1 GTSNPN, CDR2 SVGIG (reference sequence). Trimming removed 3 bases from V and 4 bases from J; junction bases left unmatched: 10. Cohort 3 donors counted as recovered after two negative PCRs, clearance, or resolved symptoms. The gene calls are TRBV30 and TRBJ2-3; 10 nucleotides line up with TRBD2. The receptor comes from a woman in her thirties who had recovered from COVID-19. Specimen: PBMCs or T cells enriched from blood (not recorded which). Here the CDR3 DNA reads TGTGCCTGGAGGGGTAGGAGCGGGAGGGCCCCAGATACGCAGTATTTT. Its protein is CAWRGRSGRAPDTQYF.